Following are 23 T cell receptor beta chains from one sample sequenced in a study of cytomegalovirus exposure and HLA in healthy donors. 60 Vbeta and 13 Jbeta primers were used in PCR. This table comes from immunoSEQ multiplex PCR, and its TCRdb copy is limited to in-frame clones, with some not included. This sample has about 160,000 clones; about four fifths occur once, and the top ten carry roughly 1%. Sequencing was done on a sample of PBMCs. The receptor source for this set is a man aged 25-40 years in good health and CMV-seronegative.

This chain uses TRBV5-1 with TRBJ2-3; 15 positions match TRBD2. The CDR3 runs 19 residues. Germline CDR1 reads SGHRS; CDR2 reads YFSETQ. With 4 bases clipped from V and 0 bases from J, the junction kept 9 bases outside the gene matches. CDR3 residues: CASSTGLAGGPPSTDTQYF. The CDR3 region has the DNA TGCGCCAGCAGCACGGGACTAGCGGGGGGTCCACCTAGCACAGATACGCAGTATTTT.

The rearrangement links TRBV5-1 to TRBJ2-3, with D possibly being TRBD1 (7 bases). Germline V gives CDR1 SGHRS, CDR2 YFSETQ. The CDR3 totals 16 residues. Deletions cut 5 bases from V and 2 bases from J, with 18 bases between. CDR3 bases: TGCGCCAGCAGAGACCAGGGGGAGGTTATCACAGATACGCAGTATTTT. Translation: CASRDQGEVITDTQYF.

The chain joins TRBV10-2 to TRBJ1-2; 11 bases match TRBD1. J gave up 4 bases and V 8 bases, and 6 bases lay outside the gene matches. CDR3 length equals 14 residues. The V gene's germline CDR1 is WSHSY and CDR2 SAAADI. The CDR3, as DNA: TGCGCCAGCTCCGGACAGGGGGCTTTCTATGGCTACACCTTC. This gives the protein CASSGQGAFYGYTF.

In the case of this clone: A junction boundary mismatches the germline segment, possibly from a read error. The sample contains more than one DNA sequence encoding this CDR3. The chain combines TRBV5-1 with TRBJ1-6, with D possibly TRBD1 on 6 matching bases. The CDR3 length is 15 residues. CDR1 and CDR2 from the germline V gene are SGHRS and YFSETQ. The CDR3 is CASSSEGQYNSPLHF. The CDR3 DNA is TGCGCCAGCAGCTCGGAAGGACAGTATAATTCACCTCTCCACTTT.

The chain recombines TRBV5-1 with TRBJ2-2; the D gene is possibly TRBD2 (6 bases). Looked up from germline, CDR1 is SGHRS and CDR2 is YFSETQ. The V and J ends lost 1 base and 0 bases respectively, with 7 bases between them. The CDR3 is made up of 15 amino acids. CDR3 sequence: CASSLTGANTGELFF. Here the CDR3 DNA reads TGCGCCAGCAGCTTGACGGGGGCGAACACCGGGGAGCTGTTTTTT.

This clone has more than one count but fewer than ten. The chain has TRBV6-1 and TRBJ1-6, with no clear D. The V end lost 6 bases, the J end lost 5 bases, and 14 bases lay between the germline ends. The CDR3 sequence is 15 residues long. Germline-derived CDR1 and CDR2 are MNHNS and SASEGT. The CDR3 DNA follows: TGTGCCAGCAGACTGGGGAGGGCCGATAATTCACCCCTCCACTTT. Its protein is CASRLGRADNSPLHF.

The J gene is TRBJ2-7, the V gene TRBV5-4, with 12 bases identical to TRBD1. The CDR3 is 15 residues long. V shed 1 base and J 5 bases; nucleotides not matched to a gene: 4. CDR1 and CDR2 (germline): SGHNT, YYREEE (reference sequence). In DNA form, the CDR3 reads TGTGCCAGCAGCTTGAAGGGACAGGGGGCCCACGAGCAGTACTTC. Translated: CASSLKGQGAHEQYF.

The V call is TRBV19, the J call TRBJ2-1, with TRBD1 matching over 7 bases. Germline V gene sequence: CDR1 LNHDA, CDR2 SQIVND (reference sequence). V lost 4 bases to trimming and J lost 10 bases; unmatched junction nucleotides: 4. The CDR3 loop spans 12 amino acids. DNA for the CDR3: TGTGCCAGTAGTAACCAAGGGGGCGAGCAGTTCTTC. This encodes CASSNQGGEQFF.

DNA for the CDR3: TGTGCCACCAGCAGGCAAACCGGGACAGGTCTGACTGAAGCTTTCTTT. Translation gives CATSRQTGTGLTEAFF. The V gene is TRBV15, the J gene TRBJ1-1; 8 bases map to TRBD1. The germline V gene has CDR1 LNHNV and CDR2 YYDKDF (reference sequence). The trim removed 3 bases at V and 5 bases at J, leaving 11 bases unmatched. The CDR3 has 16 residues.

The CDR3 region is CAGKGQSYEQYF. The CDR3 DNA is TGTGCCGGGAAGGGACAGTCCTACGAGCAGTACTTC. The chain joins TRBV30 to TRBJ2-7; 7 bases are shared with TRBD1. This CDR3 is 12 amino acids long. J was trimmed by 1 base and V by 8 bases; bases with no gene match: 5. Germline loops: CDR1 GTSNPN, CDR2 SVGIG (reference sequence).

The chain uses TRBV7-8 and TRBJ2-1; 8 nucleotides align to TRBD1. With V trimmed by 8 bases and J by 10 bases, 7 bases remained unmatched. Germline-derived CDR1 and CDR2 are SGHVS and FQNEAQ. This CDR3 is 12 amino acids long. The CDR3 sequence: CASGQGISEQFF. CDR3 DNA sequence: TGTGCCAGCGGACAGGGTATTTCGGAGCAGTTCTTC. Filled out from reference TRBV7-8 and TRBJ2-1, the complete variable domain reads GAGVSQSPRYKVAKRGQDVALRCDPISGHVSLFWYQQALGQGPEFLTYFQNEAQLDKSGLPSDRFFAERPEGSVSTLKIQRTQQEDSAVYLCASGQGISEQFFGPGTRLTVL.

The gene calls are TRBV6-1 and TRBJ1-5, with TRBD1 as a possible D gene (6 bases). Germline V CDR1 and CDR2: MNHNS, SASEGT. V lost 0 bases, J lost 6 bases, and 12 bases lay in between. The CDR3 loop spans 15 amino acids. The CDR3 is CASSEALGGAQPQHF. The CDR3 DNA reads TGTGCCAGCAGTGAAGCGCTAGGGGGGGCTCAGCCCCAGCATTTT.

For the CDR3, the DNA is TGCGCCAGCAGCCAATTCAGCGGGAGGAGGGAGACCCAGTACTTC. It encodes CASSQFSGRRETQYF. This chain links TRBV4-1 with TRBJ2-5; TRBD2 agrees at 9 bases. The length of the CDR3 is 15 residues. CDR1 is MGHRA, CDR2 YSYEKL, per germline. Trimming removed 2 bases from V and 5 bases from J; junction bases left unmatched: 6.

The V call is TRBV5-6, the J call TRBJ1-2, with TRBD1 as a possible D gene (6 bases). This CDR3 is 16 amino acids long. Germline V gene sequence: CDR1 SGHDT, CDR2 YYEEEE. Trimming stripped 4 bases from V and 3 bases from J, with 19 bases between. The CDR3 DNA follows: TGTGCCAGCAGCCTGGGGTCTACAGGGTATGACTATGGCTACACCTTC. This codes for CASSLGSTGYDYGYTF.

This chain joins TRBV30 and TRBJ1-2; no clear D. The V gene's germline CDR1 is GTSNPN and CDR2 SVGIG (reference sequence). There are 14 residues in the CDR3. V lost 2 bases and J 2 bases, leaving 12 bases between the germline ends. DNA of the CDR3: TGTGCCTGGAGTAGTCCAGGCGTAAACTATGGCTACACCTTC. Translation: CAWSSPGVNYGYTF. The variable domain in full, completed from reference TRBV30 and TRBJ1-2, reads SQTIHQWPATLVQPVGSPLSLECTVEGTSNPNLYWYRQAAGRGLQLLFYSVGIGQISSEVPQNLSASRPQDRQFILSSKKLLLSDSGFYLCAWSSPGVNYGYTFGSGTRLTVV.

The chain links TRBV14 to TRBJ2-7, with TRBD1 as a possible D gene (5 bases). This CDR3 has 16 amino acids. CDR1 is SGHDN and CDR2 is FVKESK in the germline V gene. Trimming took 4 bases from V and 4 from J, leaving 20 bases between them. CDR3 sequence (DNA): TGTGCCAGCAGCCTTCAATCGGACCACAGGAGTTACGAGCAGTACTTC. It translates to CASSLQSDHRSYEQYF.

The chain couples TRBV7-9 to TRBJ1-5, with D perhaps matching TRBD1 (5 bases). V was clipped by 5 bases and J by 1 base, with 12 bases between them. The CDR3 spans 15 residues. Germline V gives CDR1 SEHNR, CDR2 FQNEAQ (reference sequence). The CDR3 loop is CASSLDGASNQPQHF. The CDR3 DNA reads TGTGCCAGCAGCCTAGATGGGGCGAGCAATCAGCCCCAGCATTTT.

The chain carries TRBV5-6 and TRBJ1-5, with TRBD1 matching over 8 bases. The CDR3 is 14 amino acids. The germline gives CDR1 SGHDT, CDR2 YYEEEE. V lost 4 bases, J lost 7 bases, and 7 bases stayed unmatched. The chain's CDR3 is CASSTTGGGQPQHF. CDR3 in DNA: TGTGCCAGCAGCACTACAGGGGGGGGGCAGCCCCAGCATTTT.

The V and J genes are TRBV18 and TRBJ2-7; a weak D match, TRBD2 (5 bases). Trimming took off 0 bases at V and 4 bases at J, with 16 bases between the two ends. Germline V gene data show CDR1 as KGHSH and CDR2 as LQKENI. The CDR3 has 16 residues. The CDR3 loop reads CASSPPEGRGGYEQYF. The CDR3, as DNA: TGTGCCAGCTCACCACCTGAGGGTAGAGGCGGATACGAGCAGTACTTC.

V gene TRBV14 combines with J gene TRBJ2-7; a weak D match, TRBD1 (6 bases). Germline assignment: CDR1 SGHDN and CDR2 FVKESK. V shed 4 bases and J shed 1 base, with 14 bases lying between them. The CDR3 is 15 residues long. The CDR3 DNA reads TGTGCCAGCAGCCGAGCCGGGACACCTTCCTACGAGCAGTACTTC. It translates to CASSRAGTPSYEQYF. The full variable domain, completed using reference TRBV14 and TRBJ2-7, is EAGVTQFPSHSVIEKGQTVTLRCDPISGHDNLYWYRRVMGKEIKFLLHFVKESKQDESGMPNNRFLAERTGGTYSTLKVQPAELEDSGVYFCASSRAGTPSYEQYFGPGTRLTVT.

This chain joins TRBV7-8 and TRBJ2-2, with D uncertain. Germline CDR1 is SGHVS and CDR2 is FQNEAQ. The CDR3 spans 12 residues. Trimming took off 7 bases at V and 1 base at J, with 4 bases between the two ends. CDR3 sequence: CASTMNTGELFF. CDR3 bases: TGTGCCAGCACCATGAACACCGGGGAGCTGTTTTTT.

The V gene is TRBV2, the J gene TRBJ1-6, with D tentatively TRBD1 (6 bases). Germline CDR1 SNHLY, CDR2 FYNNEI. The V gene lost 5 bases and the J gene lost 9 bases, with 20 bases spanning the gap. The CDR3 has 16 amino acids. The CDR3 reads CASSPLGGLSSSPLHF. DNA of the CDR3: TGTGCCAGCAGTCCATTGGGGGGGCTCAGTAGTTCACCCCTCCACTTT.

V usage is TRBV4-1 and J usage is TRBJ1-3; TRBD1 agrees at 8 bases. Germline assignment: CDR1 MGHRA and CDR2 YSYEKL. J gave up 0 bases and V 4 bases, and 14 bases lay outside the gene matches. This CDR3 is built from 19 residues. The CDR3 region is CASSPSLGQGRASGNTIYF. CDR3 sequence (DNA): TGCGCCAGCAGCCCCTCACTAGGACAGGGACGGGCCTCTGGAAACACCATATATTTT.